Each of the 26 T cell receptor beta chains below was sequenced from the same sample in a study of blood T cell repertoires in COVID-19. Profiling relied on immunoSEQ multiplex PCR, and the TCRdb table lists in-frame clones only, not all of them. The sample lists some 200,000 clones, 84% occurring once. Material for sequencing was peripheral blood. Receptors originate from a woman aged 60 to 75 with acute or convalescent COVID-19.

The table lists this clone with a count of one. This chain joins TRBV6-5 and TRBJ1-1; the D is unclear. With 6 bases removed from V and 2 bases from J, the gap between germline ends came to 13 bases. Germline CDR1 MNHEY, CDR2 SVGAGI. The CDR3 contains 14 residues. This CDR3 reads CASSRNHFNTEAFF. CDR3 coding DNA: TGTGCCAGCAGCAGGAATCATTTCAACACTGAAGCTTTCTTT.

Note on this clone: Compared with germline, one end of the junction differs, possibly owing to a read error. This chain links TRBV7-7 with TRBJ2-2, with TRBD2 matching over 7 bases. Germline V CDR1 and CDR2: SSHAT, FNYEAQ (reference sequence). This CDR3 is 14 amino acids long. This CDR3 is CASRSGANTGELFF. In DNA, the CDR3 is TGTGCTAGCAGGAGCGGGGCGAACACCGGGGAGCTGTTTTTT.

The CDR3, as DNA: TGTGCCAGCATAGAGAGCGGGACACGGCAGAGCAATGAGCAGTTCTTC. Protein sequence: CASIESGTRQSNEQFF. The V call is TRBV7-9, the J call TRBJ2-1; D possibly corresponds to TRBD2 (7 bases). CDR1 is SEHNR, CDR2 FQNEAQ, per germline (reference sequence). The CDR3 contains 16 residues. Trimming cost V 7 bases and J 6 bases, with 22 bases left between them.

Note on this clone: A read error is possible here, since a much larger clone lies one base away. The chain uses TRBV25-1 and TRBJ1-6; 8 bases line up with TRBD1. After removal of 4 bases from V and 7 bases from J, the junction contained 3 bases not matched to a gene. CDR3 size: 14 residues. Germline V lookup: CDR1 MGHDK, CDR2 SYGVNS. DNA of the CDR3: TGTGCCAGCAGTGTGGCAGGGGGCAATTCACCCCTCCACTTT. Amino acids: CASSVAGGNSPLHF. Supplemented by reference TRBV25-1 and TRBJ1-6, the full variable domain reads EADIYQTPRYLVIGTGKKITLECSQTMGHDKMYWYQQDPGMELHLIHYSYGVNSTEKGDLSSESTVSRIRTEHFPLTLESARPSHTSQYLCASSVAGGNSPLHFGNGTRLTVT.

The V gene is TRBV7-6, the J gene TRBJ2-7, with 8 bases fitting TRBD1. Trimming cost V 5 bases and J 6 bases; bases outside gene matches: 12. Germline V gene lookup returns CDR1 SGHVS and CDR2 FNYEAQ. This CDR3 contains 15 residues. The CDR3 reads CASSKDRGLAGEQYF. In nucleotides, the CDR3 is TGTGCCAGCAGCAAAGACAGGGGCTTGGCGGGCGAGCAGTACTTC.

The rearrangement uses TRBV28 and TRBJ1-2, with D uncertain. The CDR3 is 13 amino acids. Between the trimmed V and J ends, which lost 6 bases and 10 bases, there was a span of 18 bases. The germline CDR1 and CDR2 sequences are MDHEN and SYDVKM. The CDR3 here is CASRITAVEIYTF. In DNA, the CDR3 is TGTGCCAGCAGGATTACAGCGGTCGAAATCTACACCTTC.

This rearrangement joins TRBV18 to TRBJ2-7, with 7 bases lining up with TRBD1. V trimming: 5 bases; J trimming: 6 bases; junction bases outside the gene matches: 7. The CDR3 totals 13 residues. CDR1 and CDR2 (germline): KGHSH, LQKENI. The CDR3 region has the DNA TGTGCCAGCTCAGCTAACCGGGACAGCGAGCAGTACTTC. This codes for CASSANRDSEQYF. Based on the CDR3 plus reference TRBV18 and TRBJ2-7, the full variable domain is NAGVMQNPRHLVRRRGQEARLRCSPMKGHSHVYWYRQLPEEGLKFMVYLQKENIIDESGMPKERFSAEFPKEGPSILRIQQVVRGDSAAYFCASSANRDSEQYFGPGTRLTVT.

This chain joins TRBV4-2 and TRBJ1-6; tentative D call: TRBD1 (6 bases). Between the trimmed V and J ends, which lost 6 bases and 4 bases, there was a span of 16 bases. Per the germline V gene, CDR1 is LGHNA and CDR2 is YNFKEQ. The CDR3 spans 16 residues. The CDR3 region has the DNA TGTGCCAGCAGTCCTGGACAGTCAGAATATAATTCACCCCTCCACTTT. Its translation is CASSPGQSEYNSPLHF.

The V gene is TRBV19, the J gene TRBJ1-2; D remains unclear. The CDR3 consists of 15 residues. Trimming took 4 bases from V and 6 from J, leaving 18 bases between them. Germline CDR1 reads LNHDA; CDR2 reads SQIVND (reference sequence). CDR3 sequence (DNA): TGTGCCAGTAGTACCCTACACTCATTCGGAGATGGCTACACCTTC. It yields the protein CASSTLHSFGDGYTF.

V usage is TRBV5-6 and J usage is TRBJ2-4; 10 nucleotides align to TRBD2. Germline trimming cut 6 bases from V and 1 base from J; bases unmatched to any gene: 7. The germline CDR1 and CDR2 sequences are SGHDT and YYEEEE. The CDR3 is made up of 16 amino acids. CDR3 coding DNA: TGTGCCAGCACCTCGTCTAGCGGGGGTGCCAAAAACATTCAGTACTTC. It codes for CASTSSSGGAKNIQYF.

This clone was observed a single time. The chain employs TRBV18 and TRBJ1-1; D might be TRBD1 (6 bases). This CDR3 is built from 13 residues. V gave up 6 bases and J gave up 6 bases, with 14 bases separating them. The germline V gene encodes CDR1 KGHSH and CDR2 LQKENI. The chain's CDR3 is CASSFTGSPEAFF. CDR3 coding DNA: TGTGCCAGCTCGTTCACAGGGTCTCCTGAAGCTTTCTTT. The complete variable domain, with remaining parts taken from reference TRBV18 and TRBJ1-1, reads NAGVMQNPRHLVRRRGQEARLRCSPMKGHSHVYWYRQLPEEGLKFMVYLQKENIIDESGMPKERFSAEFPKEGPSILRIQQVVRGDSAAYFCASSFTGSPEAFFGQGTRLTVV.

The chain couples TRBV7-2 to TRBJ1-1; tentative D call: TRBD1 (6 bases). Germline V gene sequence: CDR1 SGHTA, CDR2 FQGNSA. V was shortened by 6 bases and J by 8 bases, with 10 bases between the two germline ends. There are 11 residues in the CDR3. CDR3 DNA sequence: TGTGCCAGCAGGCGGACAGTAGAAGCTTTCTTT. It yields the protein CASRRTVEAFF.

This rearrangement joins TRBV28 to TRBJ1-1; D may be TRBD1 (5 bases). V was cut by 3 bases and J by 0 bases, with 14 bases left in between. This CDR3 contains 16 residues. Germline V gives CDR1 MDHEN, CDR2 SYDVKM. Here the CDR3 DNA reads TGTGCCAGCAGTTTGTGGAGGGGACCACTGAACACTGAAGCTTTCTTT. It encodes CASSLWRGPLNTEAFF.

V and J are TRBV18 and TRBJ2-7, with 9 positions matching TRBD1. The germline V gene has CDR1 KGHSH and CDR2 LQKENI. This CDR3 region has 13 residues. V lost 4 bases, J lost 7 bases, and 5 bases stayed unmatched. CDR3 coding DNA: TGTGCCAGCTCACTGGGACAGGGCGGTGAGCAGTACTTC. It yields the protein CASSLGQGGEQYF.

The CDR3 region is CASSYTGANTEAFF. In DNA form, the CDR3 reads TGTGCCAGCAGCTATACAGGGGCGAACACTGAAGCTTTCTTT. This chain connects TRBV5-8 to TRBJ1-1; 7 bases fit TRBD1. Germline V CDR1 and CDR2: SGHTS, YDEGEE. CDR3 size: 14 residues. V was pared by 3 bases and J by 1 base, with 3 bases of the junction left unmatched.

The chain couples TRBV5-1 to TRBJ1-1; 12 bases are a match to TRBD1. With V trimmed by 3 bases and J by 3 bases, 12 bases remained unmatched. CDR1 is SGHRS and CDR2 is YFSETQ in the germline V gene. The CDR3 contains 18 residues. CDR3 DNA sequence: TGCGCCAGCAGCTCGACTCCCGGGACAGGGGGCCGGTACACTGAAGCTTTCTTT. The encoded protein is CASSSTPGTGGRYTEAFF.

The J gene is TRBJ2-3, the V gene TRBV7-2; TRBD2 agrees at 10 bases. Germline V gene sequence: CDR1 SGHTA, CDR2 FQGNSA. Trimming at V came to 6 bases and at J to 9 bases, leaving 12 bases not matched to a gene. The CDR3 totals 15 residues. This CDR3 reads CASRVLAGTTTTQYF. CDR3 coding DNA: TGTGCCAGCAGAGTACTAGCGGGGACGACCACGACGCAGTATTTT.

This clone is deemed medium-sized. The chain uses TRBV7-3 and TRBJ1-1; TRBD1 matches at 7 bases. The germline V gene encodes CDR1 SGHTA and CDR2 FQGTGA. The CDR3 has 13 amino acids. The V and J ends lost 2 bases and 4 bases, in that order; junction bases with no gene match: 1. The CDR3 reads CASSLSGGTEAFF. CDR3 sequence (DNA): TGTGCCAGCAGCTTATCAGGGGGCACTGAAGCTTTCTTT.

This chain uses TRBV4-2 with TRBJ2-2, with TRBD2 identical over 10 bases. CDR1 and CDR2 (germline): LGHNA, YNFKEQ. V was pared by 0 bases and J by 8 bases, with 9 bases of the junction left unmatched. The CDR3 loop spans 17 amino acids. This CDR3 reads CASSQDLAGAQGGELFF. CDR3 bases: TGTGCCAGCAGCCAAGACCTAGCGGGGGCCCAGGGAGGGGAGCTGTTTTTT.

The chain carries TRBV7-2 and TRBJ2-5; D gene unclear. The CDR3 is 15 residues long. V dropped 1 base and J dropped 5 bases, with 14 bases sitting between them. Germline V CDR1 and CDR2: SGHTA, FQGNSA. The chain's CDR3 is CASSLGFSVLETQYF. DNA for the CDR3: TGTGCCAGCAGCTTAGGGTTCAGCGTCTTGGAGACCCAGTACTTC.

V is TRBV6-2 or TRBV6-3 and J is TRBJ1-1; maybe TRBD1 (5 bases). The CDR3 consists of 14 residues. Germline CDR1 MNHEY, CDR2 SVGEGT. V dropped 6 bases and J dropped 6 bases, with 17 bases sitting between them. The CDR3 DNA sequence: TGTGCCAGCAGCACGGCGGGGCCTGACGCTGAAGCTTTCTTT. Translation: CASSTAGPDAEAFF.

This rearrangement joins TRBV5-1 to TRBJ1-1; D possibly corresponds to TRBD1 (5 bases). Trimming removed 1 base at V and 6 bases at J, with 7 bases between. The CDR3 covers 12 residues. Looked up from germline, CDR1 is SGHRS and CDR2 is YFSETQ. The CDR3: CASSLWGAEAFF. CDR3 nucleotide sequence: TGCGCCAGCAGCTTGTGGGGCGCTGAAGCTTTCTTT.

The gene calls are TRBV6-5 and TRBJ2-7, with 8 nucleotides matching TRBD1. Germline V gene data show CDR1 as MNHEY and CDR2 as SVGAGI. This CDR3 has 16 amino acids. V lost 4 bases and J lost 0; bases outside the gene matches: 8. For the CDR3, the DNA is TGTGCCAGCAGTTCCTACCCGGGGACAGGCTCCTACGAGCAGTACTTC. Amino acids: CASSSYPGTGSYEQYF.

This sequence joins TRBV5-1 and TRBJ2-4; possible D gene TRBD1, 5 bases. Trimming took 4 bases from V and 0 from J, leaving 11 bases between them. CDR3 length equals 15 residues. The germline CDR1 and CDR2 sequences are SGHRS and YFSETQ. The CDR3: CASSKTDLAKNIQYF. In DNA form, the CDR3 reads TGCGCCAGCAGCAAGACAGATCTAGCCAAAAACATTCAGTACTTC.

Only one count was recorded for this clone. V and J are TRBV2 and TRBJ1-2; D remains ambiguous. The CDR3 totals 15 residues. Looked up from germline, CDR1 is SNHLY and CDR2 is FYNNEI. Trimming cost V 8 bases and J 3 bases, with 19 bases left between them. The CDR3 nucleotides read TGTGCCAGCTTGGGCCCCCAGTTGATGGACTATGGCTACACCTTC. Encoded protein: CASLGPQLMDYGYTF.

V is TRBV6-2 or TRBV6-3 and J is TRBJ2-3, with D hard to call. V was pared by 5 bases and J by 4 bases, with 16 bases between. The CDR3 covers 15 residues. Germline V gene sequence: CDR1 MNHEY, CDR2 SVGEGT. The CDR3 sequence is CASSQFQNTADTQYF. CDR3 DNA sequence: TGTGCCAGCAGTCAATTCCAAAACACCGCAGATACGCAGTATTTT.